Reported below is one TCR beta chain. Its target is not known. The data are from a study of radiation and T cells in renal cell carcinoma. The repertoire was sequenced with immunoSEQ multiplex PCR; TCRdb's copy has only in-frame clones and lacks some. The data show tens of thousands of clones, about 85% seen once. Between the trimmed V and J ends, which lost 4 bases and 0 bases, there was a span of 14 bases. Germline CDR1 and CDR2: SGHRS and YFSETQ. The CDR3 has 15 residues. Time point defined: blood 4 weeks post-SBRT, at nephrectomy. As to treatment: 15 Gy SBRT to primary tumor, nephrectomy 4 weeks later. Radiation-treated patients gave blood at baseline, week 2 and week 4. Study results and limitations: In blood, top tumor clones expanded by 2 weeks, shrinking by 4.

This clonotype originated in a man between 50 and 59 years old with renal cell carcinoma. The chain uses TRBV5-1 and TRBJ2-7; TRBD2 is a possible D gene (6 bases). The sample was blood, taken from a patient whose treatment included radiotherapy and nephrectomy. The CDR3 region has the DNA TGCGCCAGCAGCGGAGGGGCAGGTGACTCCTACGAGCAGTACTTC. Translating it yields CASSGGAGDSYEQYF.